One and the same sample provided the 7 T cell receptor beta chains below, sequenced in a study of CD8 T cells in Susac syndrome. The authors reverse transcribed roughly 0.5 to 1 ug RNA with random hexamers. TCRdb independently ran MiXCR on the immunoSEQ multiplex PCR reads; one entry per CDR3 protein. The data contain 160,000 or so distinct CDR3 sequences, approximately 92% of them singletons. The sequenced material came from CD4+ T cells from PBMCs. The receptors come from a human donor in good health.

CDR3: CASTGTSSTDTQYF. As DNA, the CDR3 is TGTGCCAGCACCGGGACTAGCAGTACAGATACGCAGTATTTT. The chain combines TRBV9 with TRBJ2-3; TRBD2 aligns across 9 bases. This CDR3 spans 14 amino acids. The V and J ends lost 6 bases and 3 bases, in that order; junction bases with no gene match: 5. Germline assignment: CDR1 SGDLS and CDR2 YYNGEE.

The chain joins TRBV28 to TRBJ2-2, with 7 bases that match TRBD2. The CDR3 length is 14 residues. Germline loops: CDR1 MDHEN, CDR2 SYDVKM. V was pared by 6 bases and J by 7 bases, with 8 bases of the junction left unmatched. Here the CDR3 DNA reads TGTGCCAGCAGCCAGGGAGGGAATGGCGGGGAGCTGTTTTTT. This sequence encodes CASSQGGNGGELFF.

The chain recombines TRBV11-2 with TRBJ2-7, with D hard to call. Germline V lookup: CDR1 SGHAT, CDR2 FQNNGV. The CDR3 runs to 15 residues. V was trimmed by 2 bases and J by 2 bases, leaving 13 bases between them. The CDR3 sequence is CASSLFPDLTYEQYF. CDR3 sequence (DNA): TGTGCCAGCAGCTTATTTCCAGATTTGACCTACGAGCAGTACTTC.

This chain connects TRBV7-2 to TRBJ2-1, with 7 bases lining up with TRBD2. In germline, CDR1 is SGHTA, CDR2 FQGNSA. This CDR3 has 16 amino acids. V trimming: 3 bases; J trimming: 1 base; junction bases outside the gene matches: 6. The CDR3 sequence: CASSLRGTTSYNEQFF. The CDR3 DNA is TGTGCCAGCAGCTTGAGAGGGACTACTTCCTACAATGAGCAGTTCTTC.

This rearrangement joins TRBV28 to TRBJ1-2; TRBD1 matches at 7 bases. Trimming removed 2 bases from V and 4 bases from J; junction bases left unmatched: 10. Germline V CDR1 and CDR2: MDHEN, SYDVKM. The CDR3 is 16 residues long. Here the CDR3 reads CASSLNPAQGSYGYTF. The CDR3 bases are TGTGCCAGCAGTTTAAACCCCGCACAGGGGTCCTATGGCTACACCTTC.

The chain uses TRBV5-1 and TRBJ2-1; D might be TRBD1 or TRBD2, each matching 6 bases. V was cut by 0 bases and J by 0 bases, with 10 bases left in between. The CDR3 loop spans 16 amino acids. Germline CDR1 SGHRS, CDR2 YFSETQ. CDR3 protein: CASSLGGGNSYNEQFF. DNA for the CDR3: TGCGCCAGCAGCTTGGGAGGGGGGAACTCCTACAATGAGCAGTTCTTC.

V gene TRBV5-6 combines with J gene TRBJ1-2, with no clear D. CDR1 SGHDT and CDR2 YYEEEE come from the germline V gene. Trimming cost V 4 bases and J 8 bases, with 12 bases left between them. The CDR3 has 12 residues. CDR3 sequence reads: CASSEGTYGYTF. CDR3 bases: TGTGCCAGCAGCGAGGGAACGTACGGCTACACCTTC. The complete variable domain, with remaining parts taken from reference TRBV5-6 and TRBJ1-2, reads DAGVTQSPTHLIKTRGQQVTLRCSPKSGHDTVSWYQQALGQGPQFIFQYYEEEERQRGNFPDRFSGHQFPNYSSELNVNALLLGDSALYLCASSEGTYGYTFGSGTRLTVV.